This is a list of T cell receptor beta chains from one sample in a study of PD-1 blockade in mismatch repair-deficient tumors. The data were produced by immunoSEQ multiplex PCR, yet TCRdb's version contains in-frame clones alone and is incomplete. The sample lists under 25,000 clones; 84% were seen once. Here the sequenced sample was peripheral blood, taken 2 weeks after starting pembrolizumab. The receptors shown here come from an adult with mismatch repair-deficient cancer. CDR3s include the opening cysteine and the closing phenylalanine or tryptophan. The D gene is left open where the match is weak. Only part of the rows carry a size: once, few, many, or a class if the clone is expanded.

j_call v_call clone_size d_call cdr3_nt cdr3_aa
TRBJ1-2 TRBV10-2 . TRBD1 TGCGCCAGCGAACCTGGGACAGGCGGGGGCTACACCTTC CASEPGTGGGYTF
TRBJ1-5 TRBV5-4 . . TGTGCCAGCAGTCTAGGAGGGCAGCAGCCCCAGCATTTT CASSLGGQQPQHF
TRBJ1-2 TRBV5-6 . . TGTGCCAGCAGCTTGGCTGGGCTCTATGGCTACACCTTC CASSLAGLYGYTF
TRBJ2-5 TRBV14 . . TGTGCCAGCAGCCAAGGGGGGTTCGGGCAAGAGACCCAGTACTTC CASSQGGFGQETQYF
TRBJ2-1 TRBV7-2 . . TGTGCCAGCAGCGACTACAATGAGCAGTTCTTC CASSDYNEQFF
TRBJ2-7 TRBV12-5 . . TGTGCTAGTGGTTTGGTACGGCGGACCTACGAGCAGTACTTC CASGLVRRTYEQYF
TRBJ1-2 TRBV27 . . TGTGCCAGCACACCAAATGGAGGGGGAGGGTATGGCTACACCTTC CASTPNGGGGYGYTF
TRBJ2-7 TRBV30 . . TGTGCCGGGGGGATCTCCTACGAGCAGTACTTC CAGGISYEQYF
TRBJ2-7 TRBV4-3 . TRBD1 TGCGCCAGCAGCCAGGGACAGGGGTTGTACGAGCAGTACTTC CASSQGQGLYEQYF
TRBJ2-1 TRBV20-1 few . TGCAGTGCTAGAGAGACAAGTCGGCAGTTCTTC CSARETSRQFF
TRBJ1-2 TRBV6-1 . TRBD1 TGTGCCAGCAGTGAAGGACAGGGAAATGGCTACACCTTC CASSEGQGNGYTF
TRBJ2-5 TRBV14 . . TGTGCCAGCAGCCAAAAAATTTCTTCGGGCCCCGAAGAGACCCAGTACTTC CASSQKISSGPEETQYF
TRBJ1-4 TRBV5-6 . . TGTGCCAGCAGCTCCCGGACAGACCTTGAAAAACTGTTTTTT CASSSRTDLEKLFF
TRBJ2-2 TRBV27 . . . CASRGFGAGELFF
TRBJ2-3 TRBV7-2 . . TGTGCCAGCAGCTTAATAGCGGAGGTTCTAGATACGCAGTATTTT CASSLIAEVLDTQYF
TRBJ2-1 TRBV27 . TRBD1 TGTGCCAGCATTGGGACAGCTTTTGGTAATGAGCAGTTCTTC CASIGTAFGNEQFF
TRBJ2-2 TRBV11-3 . TRBD2 TGTGCCAGCAGCCCTCAGCGGGGTAACACCGGGGAGCTGTTTTTT CASSPQRGNTGELFF
TRBJ2-1 TRBV7-9 . . TGTGCCAGCAGTGCGGGACAGACGTACAATGAGCAGTTCTTC CASSAGQTYNEQFF
TRBJ2-7 TRBV28 . . TGTGCCAGCAGCGTTGGGTACAGGGACGAGCAGTACTTC CASSVGYRDEQYF
TRBJ2-1 TRBV10-1 . TRBD2 TGCGCCACCAGTGGGGGAGCGGGAGTAAATGAGCAGTTCTTC CATSGGAGVNEQFF
TRBJ2-5 TRBV7-7 once . TGTGCTAGCAGCTTAGACAGGCAAGAGACCCAGTACTTC CASSLDRQETQYF
TRBJ2-2 TRBV30 . . TGTGCCTGGAGTGTATCCCCAAGGGAGCTGTTTTTT CAWSVSPRELFF
TRBJ2-7 TRBV30 . . TGTGCCTGGAGTGCTCTGGGCGAGCAGTACTTC CAWSALGEQYF
TRBJ2-2 TRBV2 . . TGTGCCAGCAGTGAAGGCAGATACACCGGGGAGCTGTTTTTT CASSEGRYTGELFF
TRBJ2-1 TRBV10-2 . . TGCGCCAGCAGCGCGCGGATCTCCTACAATGAGCAGTTCTTC CASSARISYNEQFF
TRBJ2-3 TRBV5-1 once TRBD2 TGCGCCAGCAGCATCGGGGGGATACAAGCAGATACGCAGTATTTT CASSIGGIQADTQYF
TRBJ1-5 TRBV30 . . TGTGCCTGGAGTCTTAGCCTTAGCAATCAGCCCCAGCATTTT CAWSLSLSNQPQHF
TRBJ2-4 TRBV29-1 . . TGCAGCGTCTCAAGGGGTTTTAGGAACATTCAGTACTTC CSVSRGFRNIQYF
TRBJ2-3 TRBV4-1 once TRBD1 TGCGCCAGCAGCCAAGTGAGGACAGGGGGCACAGATACGCAGTATTTT CASSQVRTGGTDTQYF
TRBJ2-7 TRBV5-1 . . TGCGCCAGCAGCTTGGCACCGACCGCCCCCTACGAGCAGTACTTC CASSLAPTAPYEQYF